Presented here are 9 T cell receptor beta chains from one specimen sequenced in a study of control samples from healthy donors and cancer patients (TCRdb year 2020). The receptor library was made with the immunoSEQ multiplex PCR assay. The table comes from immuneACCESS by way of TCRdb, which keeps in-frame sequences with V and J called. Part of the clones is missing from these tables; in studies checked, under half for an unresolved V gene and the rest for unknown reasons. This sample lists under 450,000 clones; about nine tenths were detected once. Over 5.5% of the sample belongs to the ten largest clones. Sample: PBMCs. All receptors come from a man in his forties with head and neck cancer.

In nucleotides, the CDR3 is TGTGCCAGCATGGTAGCGGGGGGCCCAGGGGATACGCAGTATTTT. Protein: CASMVAGGPGDTQYF. The chain recombines TRBV2 with TRBJ2-3; 10 bases map to TRBD2. The junction had 10 bases not matched to a gene; V was cut back by 7 bases and J by 6 bases. Germline CDR1 SNHLY, CDR2 FYNNEI. This CDR3 region has 15 residues.

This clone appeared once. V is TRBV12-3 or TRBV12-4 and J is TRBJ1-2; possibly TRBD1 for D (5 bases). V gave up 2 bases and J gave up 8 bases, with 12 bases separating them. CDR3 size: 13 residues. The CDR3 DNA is TGTGCCAGCAGTTTACGGGGCACAGAAGGCTACACCTTC. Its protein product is CASSLRGTEGYTF.

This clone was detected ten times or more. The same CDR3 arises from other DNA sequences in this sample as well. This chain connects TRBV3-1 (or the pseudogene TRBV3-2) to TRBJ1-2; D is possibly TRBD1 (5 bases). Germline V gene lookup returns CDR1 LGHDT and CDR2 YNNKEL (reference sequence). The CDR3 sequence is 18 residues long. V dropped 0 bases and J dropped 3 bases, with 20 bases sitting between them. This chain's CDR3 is CASSQDRDTGELDYGYTF. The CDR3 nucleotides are TGTGCCAGCAGCCAAGATCGGGATACGGGGGAATTAGACTATGGCTACACCTTC.

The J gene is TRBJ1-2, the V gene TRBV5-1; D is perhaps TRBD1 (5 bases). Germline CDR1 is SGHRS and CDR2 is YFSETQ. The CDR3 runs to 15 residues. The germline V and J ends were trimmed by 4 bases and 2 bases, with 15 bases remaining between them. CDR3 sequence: CASSLGGFKNYGYTF. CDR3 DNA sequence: TGCGCCAGCAGCCTTGGGGGGTTTAAGAACTATGGCTACACCTTC.

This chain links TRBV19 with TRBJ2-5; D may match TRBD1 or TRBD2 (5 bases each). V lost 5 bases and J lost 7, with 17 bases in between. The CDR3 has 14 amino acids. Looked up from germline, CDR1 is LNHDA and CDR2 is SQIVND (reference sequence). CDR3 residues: CASSLSGQWGTQYF. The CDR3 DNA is TGTGCCAGTAGTCTCTCGGGGCAGTGGGGGACCCAGTACTTC.

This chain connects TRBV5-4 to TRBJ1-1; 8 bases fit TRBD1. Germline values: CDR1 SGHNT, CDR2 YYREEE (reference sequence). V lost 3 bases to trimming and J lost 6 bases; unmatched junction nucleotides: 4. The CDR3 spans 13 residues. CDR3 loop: CASSYDRGSEAFF. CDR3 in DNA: TGTGCCAGCAGCTACGACAGGGGATCTGAAGCTTTCTTT.

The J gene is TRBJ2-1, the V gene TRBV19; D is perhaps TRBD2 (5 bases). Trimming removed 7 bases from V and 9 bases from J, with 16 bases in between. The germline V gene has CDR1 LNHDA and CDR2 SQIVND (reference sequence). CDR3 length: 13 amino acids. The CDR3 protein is CASTPSDFVEQFF. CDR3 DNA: TGTGCCAGTACTCCGTCGGACTTTGTTGAGCAGTTCTTC.

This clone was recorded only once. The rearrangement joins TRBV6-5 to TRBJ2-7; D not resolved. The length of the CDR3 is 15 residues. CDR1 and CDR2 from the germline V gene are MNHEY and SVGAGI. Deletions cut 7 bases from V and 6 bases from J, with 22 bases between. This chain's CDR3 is CASTPKDLQDFEQYF. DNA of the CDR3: TGTGCCAGCACCCCAAAGGACCTCCAGGATTTCGAGCAGTACTTC.

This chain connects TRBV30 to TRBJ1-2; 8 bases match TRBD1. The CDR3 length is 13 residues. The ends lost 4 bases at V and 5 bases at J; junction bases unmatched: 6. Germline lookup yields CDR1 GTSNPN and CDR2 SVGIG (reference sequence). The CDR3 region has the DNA TGTGCCTGGAACGGGCAGGGGGCGTATGGCTACACCTTC. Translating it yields CAWNGQGAYGYTF. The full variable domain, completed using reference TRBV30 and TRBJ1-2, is SQTIHQWPATLVQPVGSPLSLECTVEGTSNPNLYWYRQAAGRGLQLLFYSVGIGQISSEVPQNLSASRPQDRQFILSSKKLLLSDSGFYLCAWNGQGAYGYTFGSGTRLTVV.